The 21 T cell receptor beta chains below all came from one sample that was sequenced in a study of tumor-infiltrating lymphocytes in primary liver carcinoma. Researchers generated TCR beta cDNA from roughly 510 ng of total RNA, relying on a constant-region primer. What produced the TCR beta libraries was three nested multiplex PCR rounds using slightly modified ARM-PCR. TRBV1-TRBV30 forward primers and a C-beta reverse primer were used in the first two PCR rounds, which each ran for approximately 11 cycles. MiXCR, run by TCRdb on the multiplex PCR reads, gives a single entry per CDR3 protein. Among nearly 200,000 distinct CDR3 sequences, about two thirds were seen once, and the ten largest hold 6% to 8.5%. Germline DNA was extracted too, while blood RNA derived from unsorted whole blood. Specimen: peripheral blood. Every receptor here comes from a woman aged 60-70 years with primary liver carcinoma and hepatitis B virus infection.

Only one count was recorded for this clonotype. This clone may be a read error of a much larger clone one base away. The chain has TRBV7-9 and TRBJ1-3, with D unresolved. The CDR3 extends over 14 amino acids. Germline V gives CDR1 SEHNR, CDR2 FQNEAQ (reference sequence). The CDR3: CVSSRSATGNTIYF. In DNA, the CDR3 is TGTGTCAGCAGCCGCTCGGCAACTGGAAACACCATATATTTT.

The chain combines TRBV6-5 with TRBJ1-1; a possible D gene is TRBD1 (5 bases). V was cut by 2 bases and J by 0 bases, with 10 bases left in between. Germline V gene sequence: CDR1 MNHEY, CDR2 SVGAGI. This CDR3 has 15 amino acids. CDR3 loop: CASSYRLGVNTEAFF. The CDR3 nucleotides are TGTGCCAGCAGTTACCGATTAGGGGTGAACACTGAAGCTTTCTTT.

As to this clonotype: A clone one base away is much larger, so this may be a read error. This chain uses TRBV5-4 with TRBJ2-2; 7 nucleotides align to TRBD1. Germline-derived CDR1 and CDR2 are SGHNT and YYREEE (reference sequence). The CDR3 covers 16 residues. The CDR3 reads CAISLARTGNTGELFF. In DNA, the CDR3 is TGTGCCATCAGCTTGGCCAGGACAGGCAACACCGGGGAGCTGTTTTTT.

Notes on this clonotype: One end of the junction does not line up with germline, which may come from a read error. The V and J genes are TRBV10-3 and TRBJ1-1; TRBD1 matches at 7 bases. The CDR3 has 15 amino acids. CDR1 and CDR2 from the germline V gene are ENHRY and SYGVKD. CDR3 nucleotide sequence: TGCGTCATCAGTGATATCGGGGGGACAGACACTGAAGCTTTCTTT. Amino acid sequence: CVISDIGGTDTEAFF.

Note on this clonotype: At one end, the junction sequence differs from germline, possibly due to a read error. The genes are TRBV6-5 and TRBJ1-1; tentative D call: TRBD1 (5 bases). Germline loops: CDR1 MNHEY, CDR2 SVGAGI. The CDR3 has 14 amino acids. CDR3 loop: CASSTETANTEAFF. The CDR3 region has the DNA TGTGCCAGCAGCACCGAGACAGCGAACACTGAAGCCTTCTTT.

Concerning this clonotype: A read error is possible here, since a much larger clone lies one base away. The conserved closing phenylalanine or tryptophan is absent in this CDR3, likely reflecting a read error. This chain joins TRBV6-6 and TRBJ2-1, with 7 nucleotides matching TRBD2. J was trimmed by 4 bases and V by 7 bases; bases with no gene match: 10. The CDR3 has 15 amino acids. Looked up from germline, CDR1 is MNHNY and CDR2 is SVGAGI (reference sequence). CDR3 nucleotide sequence: TGTGCCAGCACCCGGGAAGGAGCGGGGTACAATGAGCAGTTCTCC. Encoded protein: CASTREGAGYNEQFS.

In its sample, this clonotype was seen a few times. V usage is TRBV6-1 and J usage is TRBJ1-1, with TRBD1 as a possible D gene (5 bases). Trimming removed 6 bases at V and 2 bases at J, with 13 bases between. Germline V gene sequence: CDR1 MNHNS, CDR2 SASEGT. The CDR3 has 14 residues. The CDR3 reads CASRRDPSNTEAFF. The CDR3 DNA is TGTGCCAGCAGACGGGACCCCTCAAACACTGAAGCTTTCTTT.

This clonotype was seen at least ten times. This chain connects TRBV7-9 to TRBJ2-1; D perhaps matches TRBD2 (5 bases). Per the germline V gene, CDR1 is SEHNR and CDR2 is FQNEAQ (reference sequence). This CDR3 comprises 12 residues. Trimming took 5 bases from V and 15 from J, leaving 17 bases between them. Here the CDR3 reads CASSPAGRRSFF. CDR3 bases: TGTGCCAGCAGCCCAGCCGGCCGGAGGTCGTTCTTC.

On this clonotype: This may come from a read error, since a much larger clone is one base off. The chain uses TRBV4-1 and TRBJ2-1, with TRBD2 matching over 9 bases. Germline values: CDR1 MGHRA, CDR2 YSYEKL. The V and J ends lost 2 bases and 5 bases, in that order; junction bases with no gene match: 16. The length of the CDR3 is 19 residues. The CDR3 is CASSQLMVQREVLNNEQFF. Written as DNA, the CDR3 is TGCGCCAGCAGCCAACTTATGGTCCAGCGGGAGGTCCTGAACAATGAGCAGTTCTTC.

Note on this clonotype: Mismatch with germline at one junction end may stem from a read error. The chain is built from TRBV7-9 and TRBJ1-5; D not certain. Germline CDR1 reads SEHNR; CDR2 reads FQNEAQ (reference sequence). This CDR3 has 17 residues. The CDR3 DNA reads TGTGCCAGCAGCTTAGGTGGGCAGGAAAGCAGCAATCAGCCCCGGCATTTT. Its translation is CASSLGGQESSNQPRHF. The full variable domain, with the rest looked up from reference TRBV7-9 and TRBJ1-5, is DTGVSQNPRHKITKRGQNVTFRCDPISEHNRLYWYRQTLGQGPEFLTYFQNEAQLEKSRLLSDRFSAERPKGSFSTLEIQRTEQGDSAMYLCASSLGGQESSNQPRHFGDGTRLSIL.

Concerning this clonotype itself: A junction end diverges from the germline sequence, so it may reflect a read error. The chain has TRBV6-5 and TRBJ1-1; D gene unclear. The V gene's germline CDR1 is MNHEY and CDR2 SVGAGI. This CDR3 is 14 amino acids long. The DNA for the CDR3 is TGTACCAGCAGTCGCCTTACCAGACAAGACACAGCTTTCTTT. Protein sequence: CTSSRLTRQDTAFF.

Remarks on this clonotype: A much more abundant neighbour one base away suggests this may be a read error. CDR3 DNA sequence: TGTGTCAGCAGCCGCCGGGACAGGGCGGACCAGCCCCAGCATTTT. As protein: CVSSRRDRADQPQHF. The chain carries TRBV6-6 and TRBJ1-5; 9 nucleotides line up with TRBD1. CDR1 and CDR2 (germline): MNHNY, SVGAGI (reference sequence). This CDR3 comprises 15 residues.

The chain has TRBV28 and TRBJ2-1; no reliable D call. Germline-derived CDR1 and CDR2 are MDHEN and SYDVKM. V gave up 2 bases and J gave up 0 bases, with 8 bases separating them. The CDR3 is 15 residues long. Written as DNA, the CDR3 is TGTGCCAGCAGTTTACCGGAAACCTCCTACAATGAGCAGTTCTTC. Translating gives CASSLPETSYNEQFF.

Details on this clonotype: A much larger clone is a single base away; this may be a read error. The CDR3, as DNA: TGTGCCAGCACCAGAAGTCAGTATAGGGATTATGAGCAGTTCTTC. Amino acids: CASTRSQYRDYEQFF. This chain uses TRBV6-5 with TRBJ2-1; no reliable D call. This CDR3 region has 15 residues. The V gene's germline CDR1 is MNHEY and CDR2 SVGAGI. V was shortened by 7 bases and J by 8 bases, with 21 bases between the two germline ends.

This clonotype was detected only once. A junction end diverges from the germline sequence, so it may reflect a read error. The chain couples TRBV11-2 to TRBJ2-1, with TRBD2 matching 13 bases. The CDR3 loop spans 16 amino acids. Germline CDR1 and CDR2: SGHAT and FQNNGV. In DNA, the CDR3 is TGTGCCAGCATCCTGGGACTAGCGGGACCCTACAGTGAGCAGTTCTTC. It codes for CASILGLAGPYSEQFF.

The DNA for the CDR3 is TGTGCCAGCTCAGACACGGCGGGAGGGCGATACGAGCAGTACTTC. As protein: CASSDTAGGRYEQYF. The rearrangement links TRBV28 to TRBJ2-7; 9 nucleotides agree with TRBD2. CDR3 length equals 15 residues. J gave up 4 bases and V 8 bases, and 12 bases lay outside the gene matches. The germline CDR1 and CDR2 sequences are MDHEN and SYDVKM.

About this clonotype: An end of the junction differs from the germline gene, which may be a read error. CDR3 sequence reads: CASSQDIAGGVGEPFF. The CDR3 DNA is TGCGCCAGCAGCCAAGATATAGCGGGAGGGGTCGGGGAGCCGTTTTTT. The chain links TRBV4-3 to TRBJ2-2; 11 bases line up with TRBD2. The V gene's germline CDR1 is LGHNA and CDR2 YSLEER. This CDR3 is built from 16 residues.

This clonotype showed up many times. The rearrangement joins TRBV6-5 to TRBJ2-1, with 13 bases aligning to TRBD2. The V segment lost 4 bases and the J segment 0 bases; nucleotides outside the gene matches: 12. The CDR3 is 20 residues long. The germline V gene has CDR1 MNHEY and CDR2 SVGAGI. For the CDR3, the DNA is TGTGCCAGCAGTTCCCTACTAGCGGGAGGGCCGGAGGGCTCCTACAATGAGCAGTTCTTC. This encodes CASSSLLAGGPEGSYNEQFF.

The rearrangement joins TRBV11-2 to TRBJ2-2; 8 nucleotides agree with TRBD2. This CDR3 is built from 15 residues. Germline V CDR1 and CDR2: SGHAT, FQNNGV. The J segment lost 7 bases and the V segment lost 9 bases, leaving 13 bases of the junction unmatched. In DNA, the CDR3 is TGTGCCAGTATCTTAAGCGGGAGTTCTGGCGGGGAGCTGTTTTTT. Protein sequence: CASILSGSSGGELFF.

This clonotype was detected many times. The CDR3 sequence is CASSPTGDAKTQYF. Written as DNA, the CDR3 is TGTGCCAGCAGTCCTACAGGGGATGCGAAGACCCAGTACTTC. The chain carries TRBV6-6 and TRBJ2-5; 7 nucleotides agree with TRBD1. Germline trimming cut 5 bases from V and 6 bases from J; bases unmatched to any gene: 9. The CDR3 contains 14 residues. Germline V CDR1 and CDR2: MNHNY, SVGAGI (reference sequence).

Details on this clonotype: Sequence at one end of the junction differs from germline and may be a read error. The chain has TRBV28 and TRBJ2-3, with 9 nucleotides matching TRBD2. CDR1 and CDR2 (germline): MDHEN, SYDVKM. CDR3 length: 15 residues. Here the CDR3 reads CVSSGLAGVPDTQYF. The DNA of the CDR3 is TGTGTCAGCAGTGGATTAGCGGGAGTCCCAGATACGCAGTATTTT.